The rows below give T cell receptor beta chains drawn from one sample of a study of CD8+ T cells in alopecia areata. TCRdb keeps only in-frame clones here, not all; method: immunoSEQ multiplex PCR. The sample contains 200,000 to 250,000 clones, roughly 64% of which appear only once. The sample in question was CD4+ T cells sorted from blood, obtained at week 4, from a patient treated with tofacitinib. Receptors were obtained from a human donor with alopecia areata. Each CDR3 is given with its conserved first and last residue. The D gene is left open where the match is weak. The size field is filled for only some rows; it gives once, few, many or a size class.

J,D,V,size,DNA,CDR3
TRBJ2-3,.,TRBV10-3,.,TGTGCCATCAGTGACGGACAGAGCACAGATACGCAGTATTTT,CAISDGQSTDTQYF
TRBJ2-5,TRBD2,TRBV29-1,few,TGCAGCGTTGGAGAGGTACTAGCGGAAGAGACCCAGTACTTC,CSVGEVLAEETQYF
TRBJ2-5,TRBD2,TRBV5-1,.,TGCGCCAGCAGCTCCGGGACTAGCGGGGGGAGGCAAGAGACCCAGTACTTC,CASSSGTSGGRQETQYF
TRBJ2-2,.,TRBV29-1,.,TGCAGCGTTGACACATACACCGGGGAGCTGTTTTTT,CSVDTYTGELFF
TRBJ1-1,.,TRBV5-1,.,TGCGCCAGCAGCTTGAACAGCCGCACTGAAGCTTTCTTT,CASSLNSRTEAFF
TRBJ1-5,TRBD1,TRBV18,.,TGTGCCAGCTCATTCGACAGGGGAGATCAGCCCCAGCATTTT,CASSFDRGDQPQHF
TRBJ2-7,.,TRBV30,few,TGTGCCTGGAGAGCCCCCGGGTCCTACGAGCAGTACTTC,CAWRAPGSYEQYF
TRBJ1-2,TRBD1,TRBV29-1,few,TGCAGCGCCCGAGGGACAGTCTATGGCTACACCTTC,CSARGTVYGYTF
TRBJ2-5,.,TRBV20-1,.,TGCAGTGCGGGGACAAAAGAGACCCAGTACTTC,CSAGTKETQYF
TRBJ1-2,.,TRBV19,.,TGTGCCAGTAGTCGGTCCAGGGGTACCTATGGCTACACCTTC,CASSRSRGTYGYTF
TRBJ2-2,TRBD2,TRBV9,.,TGTGCCAGCAGCGTAGATGGCGGGGGGAACACCGGGGAGCTGTTTTTT,CASSVDGGGNTGELFF
TRBJ2-7,.,TRBV30,.,TGTGCCTGGAGTGTAATGAGGGGCAAAAATCCCGTCGAGCAGTACTTC,CAWSVMRGKNPVEQYF
TRBJ1-2,TRBD1,TRBV2,many,TGTGCCAGCAGTACCTCTTACAGGGGCCTCTATGGCTACACCTTC,CASSTSYRGLYGYTF
TRBJ2-7,TRBD1,TRBV11-3,.,TGTGCCAGCAGCTTGGGACAGGGGAATTCCTACGAGCAGTACTTC,CASSLGQGNSYEQYF
TRBJ2-5,TRBD2,TRBV7-9,few,TGTGCCAGCATCCGGACTAGCGGGGCTGAGACCCAGTACTTC,CASIRTSGAETQYF
TRBJ2-5,.,TRBV5-1,.,TGCGCCAGCAGCTTGGTGGCAGGGGCGCTCGAGACCCAGTACTTC,CASSLVAGALETQYF
TRBJ2-6,.,TRBV7-2,.,TGTGCCAGCACCGACGGGGCTGGGGCCAACGTCCTGACTTTC,CASTDGAGANVLTF
TRBJ1-2,.,TRBV29-1,once,TGCAGCGTTGAAGGTCGTACAGGGTCATATGGCTACACCTTC,CSVEGRTGSYGYTF
TRBJ1-6,.,TRBV6-5,few,TGTGCCAGCTCCCCTCTTCACCGAACCGATTCACCCCTCCACTTT,CASSPLHRTDSPLHF
TRBJ1-5,.,TRBV6-4,few,TGTGCCAGCAGCGCGGAGCAACGACAGCCCCAGCATTTT,CASSAEQRQPQHF
TRBJ2-3,.,TRBV2,.,TGTGCCAGCCGGGCAGATACGCAGTATTTT,CASRADTQYF
TRBJ2-5,.,TRBV4-1,.,TGCGCCAGCAGCCAAAGGTTCCCCGGGACACCCTCACAAGAGACCCAGTACTTC,CASSQRFPGTPSQETQYF
TRBJ1-5,TRBD1,TRBV30,few,TGTGCCTGGAGTGAGGTGACAGGGGGCGGTCAGCCCCAGCATTTT,CAWSEVTGGGQPQHF
TRBJ2-5,.,TRBV6-6,few,TGTGCCAGCAGGGACCAGGGGTTTCGCCACGAGACCCAGTACTTC,CASRDQGFRHETQYF
TRBJ2-6,.,TRBV29-1,.,TGCAGCGCCGGAGTAAGCTCTGGGGCCAACGTCCTGACTTTC,CSAGVSSGANVLTF
TRBJ1-1,.,TRBV30,.,TGTGCCTGGAGTCGGACGGGAATGAGCACTGAAGCTTTCTTT,CAWSRTGMSTEAFF
TRBJ1-1,.,TRBV29-1,few,TGCAGCGGGGGGGACACTGAAGCTTTCTTT,CSGGDTEAFF
TRBJ2-3,TRBD2,TRBV5-1,.,TGCGCCAGCAGCTCCCGGGGACTACCTAGCACAGATACGCAGTATTTT,CASSSRGLPSTDTQYF
TRBJ1-1,TRBD1,TRBV4-3,few,TGCGCCAGCAGCTATACAGGGGACACTGAAGCTTTCTTT,CASSYTGDTEAFF
TRBJ1-5,.,TRBV4-1,.,TGCGCCAGCAGCCAAGATGGCCGGATTAGCAATCAGCCCCAGCATTTT,CASSQDGRISNQPQHF
TRBJ1-2,.,TRBV11-2,few,TGTGCCAGCAGCCCAGGGTACTCTAACTATGGCTACACCTTC,CASSPGYSNYGYTF
TRBJ1-6,.,TRBV5-6,.,TGTGCCAGCAGCTTGGCAGCAGCGAGCTCCTATAATTCACCCCTCCACTTT,CASSLAAASSYNSPLHF
TRBJ1-2,.,TRBV7-9,.,TGTGCCAGCAATTCCCGACAGGCTCTAGGCTACACCTTC,CASNSRQALGYTF
TRBJ2-5,.,TRBV2,.,TGTGCGATCAACTTAAAAGAGACCCAGTACTTC,CAINLKETQYF
TRBJ2-7,TRBD1,TRBV18,.,TGTGCCAGCTCACCGGATAGGGACAGACAGTACTTC,CASSPDRDRQYF
TRBJ2-1,.,TRBV30,.,TGTGCCTGGAGGGGTTATGGTGAGCAGTTCTTC,CAWRGYGEQFF
TRBJ2-7,.,TRBV7-9,.,TGTGCCAGCAGCCCAGGGCCCTACGAGCAGTACTTC,CASSPGPYEQYF
TRBJ2-5,TRBD1,TRBV7-9,few,TGTGCCAGCAGCTTAGTTGGGGTCGGGACAGCCAGGGTTAAAGAGACCCAGTACTTC,CASSLVGVGTARVKETQYF
TRBJ1-2,TRBD1,TRBV14,once,TGTGCCAGCCGAAAGACAGGGGGAAAAGTTGGCTACACCTTC,CASRKTGGKVGYTF